The 9 T cell receptor beta chains below were found in one sample sequenced in a study of blood T cell repertoires in COVID-19. Produced via immunoSEQ multiplex PCR; TCRdb's table is partial and in-frame only. The table shows tens of thousands of clones, with 91% occurring only once. The sequenced sample consisted of peripheral blood. Receptor source: a man aged 50-59 years with active COVID-19.

The chain combines TRBV5-1 with TRBJ2-7, with TRBD1 as a possible D gene (5 bases). Between the trimmed V and J ends, which lost 4 bases and 3 bases, there was a span of 11 bases. This CDR3 is built from 13 residues. The germline V gene encodes CDR1 SGHRS and CDR2 YFSETQ. The CDR3 DNA reads TGCGCCAGCAGCCTAGACAGATACTACGAGCAGTACTTC. Translating gives CASSLDRYYEQYF.

The V call is TRBV30, the J call TRBJ2-7; D not resolved. The germline gives CDR1 GTSNPN, CDR2 SVGIG (reference sequence). V dropped 1 base and J dropped 0 bases, with 7 bases sitting between them. This CDR3 spans 13 amino acids. In DNA, the CDR3 is TGTGCCTGGAGTGGGGCTAACTCCTACGAGCAGTACTTC. Protein sequence: CAWSGANSYEQYF.

The chain links TRBV18 to TRBJ2-3, with 11 positions matching TRBD2. In germline, CDR1 is KGHSH, CDR2 LQKENI. The CDR3 has 17 residues. V was clipped by 3 bases and J by 3 bases; unmatched bases: 8. The CDR3 here is CASSPEGLAGGTDTQYF. The CDR3 DNA sequence: TGTGCCAGCTCACCGGAGGGGCTAGCGGGAGGAACAGATACGCAGTATTTT.

The gene calls are TRBV3-1 (or the pseudogene TRBV3-2) and TRBJ1-1; TRBD1 is a possible D gene (5 bases). The CDR3 has 14 amino acids. The V and J ends lost 6 bases and 1 base respectively, with 12 bases between them. Germline V gives CDR1 LGHDT, CDR2 YNNKEL (reference sequence). The DNA for the CDR3 is TGTGCCAGCAGGAAGGGCGGGGCGAACACTGAAGCTTTCTTT. This codes for CASRKGGANTEAFF.

This chain uses TRBV4-1 with TRBJ2-7; 8 nucleotides agree with TRBD2. This CDR3 has 16 amino acids. Trimming removed 4 bases from V and 4 bases from J; junction bases left unmatched: 12. Germline V gene lookup returns CDR1 MGHRA and CDR2 YSYEKL. CDR3 in amino acids: CASSPGISGTPYEQYF. The CDR3 nucleotides are TGCGCCAGCAGCCCGGGAATTAGCGGGACTCCGTACGAGCAGTACTTC.

Here the CDR3 reads CASSLEASGGYEQYF. CDR3 nucleotide sequence: TGTGCCAGCAGCTTAGAGGCTAGCGGGGGTTACGAGCAGTACTTC. The chain joins TRBV7-8 to TRBJ2-7; 10 positions match TRBD2. There are 15 residues in the CDR3. J was trimmed by 4 bases and V by 1 base; bases with no gene match: 4. Germline V lookup: CDR1 SGHVS, CDR2 FQNEAQ.

This chain uses TRBV15 with TRBJ2-7; D is ambiguous. CDR3 size: 14 residues. The ends were cut back, 0 bases at V and 1 base at J, with 7 bases in the middle. Germline assignment: CDR1 LNHNV and CDR2 YYDKDF (reference sequence). The DNA of the CDR3 is TGTGCCACCAGCAGAGATAGCACATCCTACGAGCAGTACTTC. This codes for CATSRDSTSYEQYF.

This chain uses TRBV2 with TRBJ1-1; D perhaps matches TRBD1 (5 bases). V lost 7 bases to trimming and J lost 5 bases, with 14 bases between them. Germline V gene lookup returns CDR1 SNHLY and CDR2 FYNNEI. The CDR3 spans 13 residues. Here the CDR3 DNA reads TGTGCCAGCACCATGGGGGAGGGGACTGAAGCTTTCTTT. It encodes CASTMGEGTEAFF.

The V and J genes are TRBV2 and TRBJ2-7; D possibly corresponds to TRBD2 (6 bases). The V end was cut by 2 bases, the J end by 7 bases, with 9 bases between. Germline V gives CDR1 SNHLY, CDR2 FYNNEI. This CDR3 spans 12 amino acids. The CDR3 loop is CASSESGREQYF. CDR3 DNA: TGTGCCAGCAGTGAATCGGGGAGGGAGCAGTACTTC.